This paragraph covers one TCR beta chain sequence. V was shortened by 0 bases and J by 6 bases, with 12 bases between the two germline ends. CDR1 is LGHNA, CDR2 YSLEER, per germline. The CDR3 runs to 16 residues. The sample belongs to a study of Ad26.COV2.S vaccination and SARS-CoV-2 variants. Treatment of the sample: about 20 received Ad26.COV2.S at low or high dose, single or two shots; about 5 received placebo; per-sample allocation not given. Material that was analyzed had been drawn on day 63 after the first vaccine or placebo injection. Clones were read by immunoSEQ multiplex PCR, and TCRdb kept only the in-frame ones, dropping some. The sample lists about 680,000 clones; more than 80% were seen once.

This sequence joins TRBV4-3 and TRBJ1-6; D possibly corresponds to TRBD1 (5 bases). This receptor was taken from a person between 18 and 60 years old who received the Ad26.COV2.S COVID-19 vaccine or a placebo. The sample here was peripheral blood, taken in a trial of Ad26.COV2.S vaccine versus placebo. CDR3 sequence reads: CASSQDRGGGNSPLHF. For the CDR3, the DNA is TGCGCCAGCAGCCAAGATCGTGGGGGGGGTAATTCACCCCTCCACTTT.